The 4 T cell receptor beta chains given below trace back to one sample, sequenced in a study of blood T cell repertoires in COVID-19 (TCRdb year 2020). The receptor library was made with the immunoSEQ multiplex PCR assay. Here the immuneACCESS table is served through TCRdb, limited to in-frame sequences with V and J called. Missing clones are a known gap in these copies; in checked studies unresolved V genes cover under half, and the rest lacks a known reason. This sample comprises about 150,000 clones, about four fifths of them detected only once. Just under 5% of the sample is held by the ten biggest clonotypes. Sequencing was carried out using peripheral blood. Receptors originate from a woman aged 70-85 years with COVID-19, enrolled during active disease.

The CDR3 loop is CASSTYRGPNTEAFF. The CDR3 DNA is TGTGCCAGTAGTACCTACAGGGGCCCGAACACTGAAGCTTTCTTT. This sequence joins TRBV19 and TRBJ1-1; 7 bases are shared with TRBD1. This CDR3 spans 15 amino acids. Losses at the gene ends were 4 bases for V and 1 base for J; bases not matched to a gene: 6. Germline CDR1 reads LNHDA; CDR2 reads SQIVND (reference sequence).

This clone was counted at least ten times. CDR3 residues: CASSTYTGASTDTQYF. The CDR3 DNA sequence: TGTGCCAGCAGCACCTATACAGGGGCCAGCACAGATACGCAGTATTTT. The chain couples TRBV5-6 to TRBJ2-3, with 7 bases aligning to TRBD1. J lost 0 bases, V lost 4 bases, and 8 bases had no gene match. The CDR3 totals 16 residues. From germline, CDR1 is SGHDT and CDR2 YYEEEE.

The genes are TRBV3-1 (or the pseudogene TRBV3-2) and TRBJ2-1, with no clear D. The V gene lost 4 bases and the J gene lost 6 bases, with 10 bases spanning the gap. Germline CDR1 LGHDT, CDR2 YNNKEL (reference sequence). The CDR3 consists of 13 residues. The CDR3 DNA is TGTGCCAGCAGCCTCCTGACTGTCAATGAGCAGTTCTTC. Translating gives CASSLLTVNEQFF.

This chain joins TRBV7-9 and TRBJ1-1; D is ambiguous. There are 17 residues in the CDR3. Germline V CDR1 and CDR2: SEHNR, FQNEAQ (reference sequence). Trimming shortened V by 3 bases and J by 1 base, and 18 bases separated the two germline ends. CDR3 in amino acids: CASSFFPPFSPNTEAFF. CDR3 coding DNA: TGTGCCAGCAGCTTTTTCCCCCCGTTCAGTCCGAACACTGAAGCTTTCTTT. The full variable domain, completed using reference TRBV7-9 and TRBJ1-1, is DTGVSQNPRHKITKRGQNVTFRCDPISEHNRLYWYRQTLGQGPEFLTYFQNEAQLEKSRLLSDRFSAERPKGSFSTLEIQRTEQGDSAMYLCASSFFPPFSPNTEAFFGQGTRLTVV.